This TCR beta chain was recorded in a study of T-cell reconstitution after alpha-beta-depleted transplantation in children. As for this clonotype: What it binds is unknown.

Germline CDR1 SGHRS, CDR2 YFSETQ. This CDR3 spans 17 amino acids. Trimming pared 4 bases from V and 0 bases from J, leaving 16 bases between. Study outcomes and limitations: Expanded clones from the graft, numbering several hundred, reportedly supplied alpha-beta T cells about two months after transplant. The origin of high day-60 TCRbeta diversity in some patients lay in surviving recipient T cells and thymic progenitors. At one year after transplant, newly produced T cells mostly accounted for T-cell counts and diversity.

As it was prepared, the TCRbeta library received unique molecular identifiers. Via MiXCR, TCRdb re-called the PCR reads, giving one row per CDR3 protein. Among approximately 400,000 distinct CDR3 sequences listed, 15% to 20% were seen once. The chain combines TRBV5-1 with TRBJ1-4; D is uncertain. The TCR sequence derives from a boy younger than two who had a stem cell transplant for Wiskott-Aldrich syndrome, so the T cells may come from the graft donor. Sequencing used PBMCs, mostly from graft donor cells, obtained 360 days after TCRalphabeta/CD19-depleted stem cell transplant. CDR3 in DNA: TGCGCCAGCAGCGCCGCCCTGGACCGTGCAACTAATGAAAAACTGTTTTTT. Translation: CASSAALDRATNEKLFF.